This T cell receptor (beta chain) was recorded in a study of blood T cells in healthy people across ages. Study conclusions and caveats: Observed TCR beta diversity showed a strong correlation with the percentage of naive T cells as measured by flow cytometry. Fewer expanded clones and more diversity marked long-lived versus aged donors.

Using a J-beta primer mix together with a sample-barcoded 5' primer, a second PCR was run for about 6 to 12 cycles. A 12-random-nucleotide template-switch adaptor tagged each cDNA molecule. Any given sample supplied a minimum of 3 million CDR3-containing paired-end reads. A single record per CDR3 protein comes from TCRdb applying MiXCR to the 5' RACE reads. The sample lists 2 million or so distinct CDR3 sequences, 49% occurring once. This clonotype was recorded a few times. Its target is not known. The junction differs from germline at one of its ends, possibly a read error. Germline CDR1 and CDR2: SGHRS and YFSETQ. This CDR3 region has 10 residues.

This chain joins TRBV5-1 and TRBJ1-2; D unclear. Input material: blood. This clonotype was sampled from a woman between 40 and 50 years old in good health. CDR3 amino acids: CASKGNGYTF. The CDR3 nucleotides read TGTGCCAGCAAAGGGAATGGCTACACCTTC.